The rows below give T cell receptor beta chains drawn from one sample of a study of blood T cell repertoires in COVID-19. The method was immunoSEQ multiplex PCR; TCRdb's version includes in-frame clones alone and lacks a portion of them. In the table there are around 200,000 clones, about 85% of which are singletons. The sequencing input was peripheral blood. The receptor set was obtained from a woman aged 80 or over with acute or convalescent COVID-19. CDR3s include the opening cysteine and the closing phenylalanine or tryptophan. D genes are given only for firm matches. Rows give clone size only sometimes, using once, few, many, or a class for an expanded clone.

clone size: -
J gene: TRBJ2-1
D gene: -
V gene: TRBV7-9
CDR3 protein: CASSSRQGRAYNEQFF
CDR3 DNA: TGTGCCAGCAGCTCACGGCAGGGGAGGGCCTACAATGAGCAGTTCTTC

clone size: -
J gene: TRBJ2-7
D gene: TRBD1
V gene: TRBV7-9
CDR3 protein: CASSLAGQWSTYEQYF
CDR3 DNA: TGTGCCAGCAGCTTAGCGGGACAGTGGAGTACCTACGAGCAGTACTTC

clone size: -
J gene: TRBJ1-1
D gene: TRBD1
V gene: TRBV12-3/TRBV12-4
CDR3 protein: CASRQGWETEAFF
CDR3 DNA: TGTGCCAGCAGACAGGGGTGGGAGACTGAAGCTTTCTTT

clone size: -
J gene: TRBJ2-2
D gene: -
V gene: TRBV6-2/TRBV6-3
CDR3 protein: CASSSSRRGLNTGELFF
CDR3 DNA: TGTGCCAGCAGTTCCTCTCGTCGCGGGCTGAACACCGGGGAGCTGTTTTTT

clone size: -
J gene: TRBJ2-1
D gene: TRBD2
V gene: TRBV2
CDR3 protein: CASSLTPIAGVTYNEQFF
CDR3 DNA: TGTGCCAGCAGCCTCACTCCCATAGCGGGGGTAACCTACAATGAGCAGTTCTTC

clone size: -
J gene: TRBJ2-3
D gene: TRBD2
V gene: TRBV5-8
CDR3 protein: CASSSGLAGQYF
CDR3 DNA: TGTGCCAGCAGCTCGGGACTAGCTGGGCAGTATTTT

clone size: -
J gene: TRBJ1-6
D gene: TRBD1
V gene: TRBV20-1
CDR3 protein: CRARDRLHF
CDR3 DNA: TGCAGGGCCCGGGACAGGCTCCACTTT

clone size: -
J gene: TRBJ2-1
D gene: TRBD2
V gene: TRBV18
CDR3 protein: CASSPRASGRISYNEQFF
CDR3 DNA: TGTGCCAGCTCACCACGGGCTAGCGGGAGAATATCCTACAATGAGCAGTTCTTC

clone size: -
J gene: TRBJ2-1
D gene: TRBD2
V gene: TRBV9
CDR3 protein: CASSVGFYDKAGGNYNEQFF
CDR3 DNA: TGTGCCAGCAGCGTCGGGTTTTACGATAAAGCGGGGGGAAACTACAATGAGCAGTTCTTC

clone size: once
J gene: TRBJ2-3
D gene: TRBD2
V gene: TRBV14
CDR3 protein: CASSPLAVGLASQITQYF
CDR3 DNA: TGTGCCAGCAGCCCTTTAGCTGTTGGACTAGCTAGCCAGATTACGCAGTATTTT

clone size: -
J gene: TRBJ1-6
D gene: -
V gene: TRBV11-2
CDR3 protein: CASSLVGGGDSPLHF
CDR3 DNA: TGTGCCAGCAGCTTAGTAGGAGGGGGGGATTCACCCCTCCACTTT

clone size: -
J gene: TRBJ2-7
D gene: -
V gene: TRBV11-1
CDR3 protein: CASSRGGARSSYEQYF
CDR3 DNA: TGTGCCAGCAGCAGAGGGGGGGCCAGGAGCTCCTACGAGCAGTACTTC

clone size: -
J gene: TRBJ2-5
D gene: -
V gene: TRBV19
CDR3 protein: CASTPGTTGKGKTQYF
CDR3 DNA: TGTGCCAGTACCCCAGGGACCACAGGGAAGGGTAAGACCCAGTACTTC

clone size: -
J gene: TRBJ1-1
D gene: -
V gene: TRBV6-5
CDR3 protein: CASSPLNTEAFF
CDR3 DNA: TGTGCCAGCAGTCCTTTGAACACTGAAGCTTTCTTT

clone size: -
J gene: TRBJ2-5
D gene: TRBD1
V gene: TRBV3-1/TRBV3-2
CDR3 protein: CASSHGQAGMYTQYF
CDR3 DNA: TGTGCCAGCAGCCACGGACAGGCTGGAATGTATACCCAGTACTTC

clone size: -
J gene: TRBJ1-6
D gene: -
V gene: TRBV5-1
CDR3 protein: CASSPDSNSPLHF
CDR3 DNA: TGCGCCAGCAGCCCCGACAGTAATTCACCCCTCCACTTT

clone size: -
J gene: TRBJ2-3
D gene: TRBD1
V gene: TRBV4-3
CDR3 protein: CASSQGQGWTDTQYF
CDR3 DNA: TGCGCCAGCAGCCAAGGACAGGGCTGGACAGATACGCAGTATTTT

clone size: -
J gene: TRBJ2-5
D gene: -
V gene: TRBV9
CDR3 protein: CASSEAGRPGTQYF
CDR3 DNA: TGTGCCAGCAGCGAGGCGGGACGACCGGGGACCCAGTACTTC

clone size: -
J gene: TRBJ2-3
D gene: TRBD2
V gene: TRBV6-2/TRBV6-3
CDR3 protein: CASSYSGLAGGTDTQYF
CDR3 DNA: TGTGCCAGCAGTTACTCCGGACTAGCGGGAGGAACAGATACGCAGTATTTT

clone size: -
J gene: TRBJ1-2
D gene: TRBD1
V gene: TRBV18
CDR3 protein: CASSRDRDRGYTF
CDR3 DNA: TGTGCCAGCTCTCGGGACAGGGACCGTGGCTACACCTTC

clone size: -
J gene: TRBJ1-4
D gene: TRBD1
V gene: TRBV6-5
CDR3 protein: CASKTGVNEKLFF
CDR3 DNA: TGTGCCAGCAAAACAGGGGTGAATGAAAAACTGTTTTTT

clone size: -
J gene: TRBJ1-1
D gene: -
V gene: TRBV11-3
CDR3 protein: CASSLGRGNTEAFF
CDR3 DNA: TGTGCCAGCAGCTTAGGCAGGGGGAACACTGAAGCTTTCTTT

clone size: -
J gene: TRBJ2-7
D gene: TRBD2
V gene: TRBV15
CDR3 protein: CATSRDLAGVSEQYF
CDR3 DNA: TGTGCCACCAGCAGAGACCTAGCGGGAGTCAGCGAGCAGTACTTC

clone size: medium-sized
J gene: TRBJ2-7
D gene: -
V gene: TRBV14
CDR3 protein: CASSQGVRAYEQYF
CDR3 DNA: TGTGCCAGCAGCCAAGGGGTGAGGGCATACGAGCAGTACTTC

clone size: many
J gene: TRBJ2-1
D gene: -
V gene: TRBV2
CDR3 protein: CASSEGQLDEQFF
CDR3 DNA: TGTGCCAGCAGTGAAGGACAGCTGGATGAGCAGTTCTTC

clone size: -
J gene: TRBJ1-1
D gene: TRBD1
V gene: TRBV29-1
CDR3 protein: CSAQPGTVNTEAFF
CDR3 DNA: TGCAGCGCCCAGCCCGGGACAGTTAACACTGAAGCTTTCTTT